This TCR beta chain was found in a study of shared T cell receptors in the human thymus. The V gene lost 1 base and the J gene lost 0 bases, with 9 bases spanning the gap. This CDR3 region has 15 residues. CDR1 and CDR2 (germline): ENHRY, SYGVKD. Only in-frame clones appear in the TCRdb table, and some are missing; sequencing was by immunoSEQ multiplex PCR. The data contain more than 550,000 clones, about 90% of them singletons. This same sample was also part of a study on human thymus T cells. This second study notes: Donation was from healthy Finnish infants who were having corrective surgery that addressed congenital heart defects. Thymus was obtained from resections taken during corrective heart surgery. Thymic and blood repertoires seemed to show skewed V and J gene use. Related research reported highly overlapping thymic repertoires among unrelated individuals.

This rearrangement joins TRBV10-3 to TRBJ1-2; D call uncertain. This TCR came from a boy less than two years old with a congenital heart defect. What was sequenced was thymocytes. This CDR3 is CAISELQITNYGYTF. CDR3 sequence (DNA): TGTGCCATCAGTGAGTTACAGATCACTAACTATGGCTACACCTTC.